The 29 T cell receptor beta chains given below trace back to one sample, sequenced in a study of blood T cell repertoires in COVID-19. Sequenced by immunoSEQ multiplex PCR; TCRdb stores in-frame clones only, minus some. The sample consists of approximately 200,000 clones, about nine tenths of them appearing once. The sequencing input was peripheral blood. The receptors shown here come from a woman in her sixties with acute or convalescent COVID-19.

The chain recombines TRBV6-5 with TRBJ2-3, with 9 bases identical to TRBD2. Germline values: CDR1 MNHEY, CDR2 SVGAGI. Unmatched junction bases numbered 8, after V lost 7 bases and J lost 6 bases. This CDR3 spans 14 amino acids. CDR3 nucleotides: TGTGCCAGCAAGACTAGCGGCCACCGTGATACGCAGTATTTT. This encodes CASKTSGHRDTQYF.

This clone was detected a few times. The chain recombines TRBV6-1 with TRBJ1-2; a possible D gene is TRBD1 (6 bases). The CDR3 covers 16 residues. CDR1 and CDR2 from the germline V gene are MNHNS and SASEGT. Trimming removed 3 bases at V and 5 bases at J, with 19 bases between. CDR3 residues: CASSDKFQGLYYGYTF. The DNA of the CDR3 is TGTGCCAGCAGTGATAAATTTCAGGGGCTCTATTATGGCTACACCTTC.

The CDR3 protein is CASNRLDLTEAFF. DNA for the CDR3: TGTGCCAGCAACCGATTAGATCTCACTGAAGCTTTCTTT. The V call is TRBV7-9, the J call TRBJ1-1; D gene uncertain. The V gene's germline CDR1 is SEHNR and CDR2 FQNEAQ (reference sequence). The CDR3 covers 13 residues. Deletions cut 7 bases from V and 4 bases from J, with 13 bases between. Filled out from reference TRBV7-9 and TRBJ1-1, the complete variable domain reads DTGVSQNPRHKITKRGQNVTFRCDPISEHNRLYWYRQTLGQGPEFLTYFQNEAQLEKSRLLSDRFSAERPKGSFSTLEIQRTEQGDSAMYLCASNRLDLTEAFFGQGTRLTVV.

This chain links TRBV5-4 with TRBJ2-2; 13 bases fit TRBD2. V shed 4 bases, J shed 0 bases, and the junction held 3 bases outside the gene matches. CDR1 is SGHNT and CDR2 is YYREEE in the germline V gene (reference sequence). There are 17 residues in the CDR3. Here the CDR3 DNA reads TGTGCCAGCAGCCGGACTAGCGGGGGCCCGAACACCGGGGAGCTGTTTTTT. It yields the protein CASSRTSGGPNTGELFF.

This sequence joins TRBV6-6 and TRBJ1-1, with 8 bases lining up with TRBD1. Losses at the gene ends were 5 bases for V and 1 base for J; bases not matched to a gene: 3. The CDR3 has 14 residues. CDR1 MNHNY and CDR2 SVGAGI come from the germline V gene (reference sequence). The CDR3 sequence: CASSPGGRNTEAFF. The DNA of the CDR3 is TGTGCCAGCAGTCCAGGGGGCCGGAACACTGAAGCTTTCTTT.

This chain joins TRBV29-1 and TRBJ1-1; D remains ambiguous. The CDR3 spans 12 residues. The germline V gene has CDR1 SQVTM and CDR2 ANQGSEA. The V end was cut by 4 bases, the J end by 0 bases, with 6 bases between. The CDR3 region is CSVAHMNTEAFF. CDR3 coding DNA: TGCAGCGTTGCTCACATGAACACTGAAGCTTTCTTT.

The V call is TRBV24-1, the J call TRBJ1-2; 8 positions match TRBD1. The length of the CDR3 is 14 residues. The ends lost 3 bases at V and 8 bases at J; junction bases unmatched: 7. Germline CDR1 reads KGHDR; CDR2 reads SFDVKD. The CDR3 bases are TGTGCCACCAGTGATCCCAGGGGGCTTGGCGGCTACACCTTC. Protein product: CATSDPRGLGGYTF.

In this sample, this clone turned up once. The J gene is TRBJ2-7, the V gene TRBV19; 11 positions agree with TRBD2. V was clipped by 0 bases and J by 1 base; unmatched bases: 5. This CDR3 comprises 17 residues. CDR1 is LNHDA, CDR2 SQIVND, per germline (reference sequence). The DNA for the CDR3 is TGTGCCAGTAGTATAGATCTGACTAGCGGGGCATCCTACGAGCAGTACTTC. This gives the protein CASSIDLTSGASYEQYF.

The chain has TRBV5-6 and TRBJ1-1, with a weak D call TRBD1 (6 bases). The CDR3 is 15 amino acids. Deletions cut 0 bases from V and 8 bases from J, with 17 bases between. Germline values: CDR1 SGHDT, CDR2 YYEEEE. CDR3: CASSLVTDRVKEAFF. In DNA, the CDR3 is TGTGCCAGCAGCTTGGTGACGGACAGAGTCAAGGAAGCTTTCTTT.

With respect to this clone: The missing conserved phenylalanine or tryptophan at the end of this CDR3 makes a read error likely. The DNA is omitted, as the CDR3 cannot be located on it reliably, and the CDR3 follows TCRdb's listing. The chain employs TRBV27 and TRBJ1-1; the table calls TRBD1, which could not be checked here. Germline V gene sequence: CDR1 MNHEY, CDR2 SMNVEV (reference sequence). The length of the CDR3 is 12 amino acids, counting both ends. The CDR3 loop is CASSLGDREGLV.

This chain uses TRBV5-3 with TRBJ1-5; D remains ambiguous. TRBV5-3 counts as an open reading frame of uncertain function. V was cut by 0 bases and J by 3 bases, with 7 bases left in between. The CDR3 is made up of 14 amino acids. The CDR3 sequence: CARSLAPLNQPQHF. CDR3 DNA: TGTGCCAGAAGCTTGGCCCCACTCAATCAGCCCCAGCATTTT.

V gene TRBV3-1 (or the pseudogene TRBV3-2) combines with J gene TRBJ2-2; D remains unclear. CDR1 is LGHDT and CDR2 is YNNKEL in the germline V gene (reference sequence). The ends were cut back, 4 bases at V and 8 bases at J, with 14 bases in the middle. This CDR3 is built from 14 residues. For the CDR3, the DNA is TGTGCCAGCAGCCGCGGTGCTGTCTCTGGGGAGCTGTTTTTT. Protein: CASSRGAVSGELFF.

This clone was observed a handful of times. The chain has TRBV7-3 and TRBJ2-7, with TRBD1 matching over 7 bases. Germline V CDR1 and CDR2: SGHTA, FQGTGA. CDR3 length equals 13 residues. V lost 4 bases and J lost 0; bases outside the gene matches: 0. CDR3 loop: CASSWDSSYEQYF. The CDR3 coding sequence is TGTGCCAGCAGCTGGGACAGCTCCTACGAGCAGTACTTC.

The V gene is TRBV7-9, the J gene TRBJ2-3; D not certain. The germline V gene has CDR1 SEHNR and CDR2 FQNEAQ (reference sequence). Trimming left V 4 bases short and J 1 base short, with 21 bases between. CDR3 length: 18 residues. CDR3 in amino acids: CASSYLGSLFVGTDTQYF. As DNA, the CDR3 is TGTGCCAGCAGCTACCTGGGCAGCCTCTTCGTTGGCACAGATACGCAGTATTTT.

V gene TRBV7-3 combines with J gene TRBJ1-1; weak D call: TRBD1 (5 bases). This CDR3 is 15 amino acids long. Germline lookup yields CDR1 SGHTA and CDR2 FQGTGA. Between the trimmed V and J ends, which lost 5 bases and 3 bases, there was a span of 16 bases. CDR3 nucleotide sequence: TGTGCCAGCAGCGTAGGGCGGGAGGGGCACACTGAAGCTTTCTTT. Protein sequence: CASSVGREGHTEAFF.

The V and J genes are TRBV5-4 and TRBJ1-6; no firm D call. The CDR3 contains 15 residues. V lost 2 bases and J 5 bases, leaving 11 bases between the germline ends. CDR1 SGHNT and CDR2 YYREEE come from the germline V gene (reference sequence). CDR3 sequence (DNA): TGTGCCAGCAGCTTTGCGGGATCCCATAATTCACCCCTCCACTTT. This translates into CASSFAGSHNSPLHF.

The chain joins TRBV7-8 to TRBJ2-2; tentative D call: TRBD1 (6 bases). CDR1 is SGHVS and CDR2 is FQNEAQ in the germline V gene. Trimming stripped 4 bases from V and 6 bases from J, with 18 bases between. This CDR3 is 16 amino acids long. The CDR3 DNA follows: TGTGCCAGCAGCTCAATTACAGGGTCGGGATCCGGGGAGCTGTTTTTT. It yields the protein CASSSITGSGSGELFF. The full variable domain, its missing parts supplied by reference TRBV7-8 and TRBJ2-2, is GAGVSQSPRYKVAKRGQDVALRCDPISGHVSLFWYQQALGQGPEFLTYFQNEAQLDKSGLPSDRFFAERPEGSVSTLKIQRTQQEDSAVYLCASSSITGSGSGELFFGEGSRLTVL.

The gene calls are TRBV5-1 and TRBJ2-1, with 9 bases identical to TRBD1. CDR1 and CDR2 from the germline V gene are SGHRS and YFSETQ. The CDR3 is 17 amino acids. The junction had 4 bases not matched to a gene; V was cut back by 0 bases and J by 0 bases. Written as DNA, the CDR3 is TGCGCCAGCAGCTTGGGTTCGGGACAGGGCTCCTACAATGAGCAGTTCTTC. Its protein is CASSLGSGQGSYNEQFF.

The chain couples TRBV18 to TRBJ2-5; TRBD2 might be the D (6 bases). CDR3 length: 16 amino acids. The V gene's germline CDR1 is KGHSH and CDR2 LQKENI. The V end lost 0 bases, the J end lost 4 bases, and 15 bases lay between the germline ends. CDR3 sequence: CASSPPDSPGRETQYF. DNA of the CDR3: TGTGCCAGCTCACCACCAGACAGCCCCGGGAGAGAGACCCAGTACTTC.

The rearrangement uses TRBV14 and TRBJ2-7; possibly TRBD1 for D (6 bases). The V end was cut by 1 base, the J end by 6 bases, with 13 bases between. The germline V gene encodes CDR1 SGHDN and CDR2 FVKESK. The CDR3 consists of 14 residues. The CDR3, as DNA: TGTGCCAGCAGCCAAGTCTTACAGGGTGGCGAGCAGTACTTC. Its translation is CASSQVLQGGEQYF.

CDR3 nucleotides: TGTGCCAGCAGTTCGTACCCTAGCGGGAGGGCGAGCATTCAGTACTTC. Amino acid sequence: CASSSYPSGRASIQYF. The V call is TRBV28, the J call TRBJ2-4; the match to TRBD2 covers 12 bases. V lost 4 bases, J lost 9 bases, and 10 bases stayed unmatched. The CDR3 consists of 16 residues. Germline-derived CDR1 and CDR2 are MDHEN and SYDVKM.

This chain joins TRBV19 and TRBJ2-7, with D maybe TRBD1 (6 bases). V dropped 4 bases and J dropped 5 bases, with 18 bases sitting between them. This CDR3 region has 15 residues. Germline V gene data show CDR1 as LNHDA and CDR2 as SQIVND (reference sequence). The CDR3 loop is CASSRSPQGRNEQYF. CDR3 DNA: TGTGCCAGTAGTAGGAGTCCACAGGGAAGGAACGAGCAGTACTTC.

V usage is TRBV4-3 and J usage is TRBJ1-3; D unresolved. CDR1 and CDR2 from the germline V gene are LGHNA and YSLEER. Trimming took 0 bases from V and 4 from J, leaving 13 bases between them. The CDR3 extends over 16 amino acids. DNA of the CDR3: TGCGCCAGCAGCCAAGATTTGCAGCGTACAGGAAACACCATATATTTT. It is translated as CASSQDLQRTGNTIYF.

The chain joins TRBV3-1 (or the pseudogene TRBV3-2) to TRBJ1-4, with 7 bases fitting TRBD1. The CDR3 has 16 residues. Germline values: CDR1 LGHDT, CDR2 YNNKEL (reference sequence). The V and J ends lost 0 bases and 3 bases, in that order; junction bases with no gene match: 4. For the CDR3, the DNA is TGTGCCAGCAGCCAAGAAAGGACAGGAGCTAATGAAAAACTGTTTTTT. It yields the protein CASSQERTGANEKLFF.

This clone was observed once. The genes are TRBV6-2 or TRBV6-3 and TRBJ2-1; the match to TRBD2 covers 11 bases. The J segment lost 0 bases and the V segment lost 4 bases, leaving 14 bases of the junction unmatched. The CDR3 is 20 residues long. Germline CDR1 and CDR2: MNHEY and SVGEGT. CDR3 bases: TGTGCCAGCAGTTCCTTCTCCGGGACTAGCGGCAGGAGCTCCTACAATGAGCAGTTCTTC. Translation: CASSSFSGTSGRSSYNEQFF.

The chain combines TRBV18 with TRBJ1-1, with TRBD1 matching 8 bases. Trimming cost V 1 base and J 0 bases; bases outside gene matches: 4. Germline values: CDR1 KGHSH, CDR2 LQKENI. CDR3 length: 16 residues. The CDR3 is CASSPRDRLMNTEAFF. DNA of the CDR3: TGTGCCAGCTCACCACGGGACAGGCTGATGAACACTGAAGCTTTCTTT. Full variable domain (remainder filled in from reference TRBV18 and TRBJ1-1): NAGVMQNPRHLVRRRGQEARLRCSPMKGHSHVYWYRQLPEEGLKFMVYLQKENIIDESGMPKERFSAEFPKEGPSILRIQQVVRGDSAAYFCASSPRDRLMNTEAFFGQGTRLTVV.

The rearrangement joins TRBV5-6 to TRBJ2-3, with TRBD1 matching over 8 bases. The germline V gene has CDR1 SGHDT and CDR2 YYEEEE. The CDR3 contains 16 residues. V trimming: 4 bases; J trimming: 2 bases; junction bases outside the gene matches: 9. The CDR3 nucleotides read TGTGCCAGCAGCCGGGACAGGCAACGGACCACAGATACGCAGTATTTT. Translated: CASSRDRQRTTDTQYF.

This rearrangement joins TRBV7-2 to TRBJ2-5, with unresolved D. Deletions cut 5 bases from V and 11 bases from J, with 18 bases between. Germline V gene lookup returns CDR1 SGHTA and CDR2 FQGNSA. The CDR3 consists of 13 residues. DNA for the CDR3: TGTGCCAGCAGCCTAGGGCTGGGCCGGTCTCAGTACTTC. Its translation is CASSLGLGRSQYF.

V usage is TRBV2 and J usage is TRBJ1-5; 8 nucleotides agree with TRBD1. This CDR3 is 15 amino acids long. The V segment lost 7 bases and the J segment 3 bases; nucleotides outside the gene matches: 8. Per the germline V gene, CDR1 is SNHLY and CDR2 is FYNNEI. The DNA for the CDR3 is TGTGCCAGCAACCTCGGCAGGGGGCCCAATCAGCCCCAGCATTTT. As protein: CASNLGRGPNQPQHF.